This T cell receptor (beta chain) was recorded in a study of control samples from healthy donors and cancer patients. Produced via immunoSEQ multiplex PCR; TCRdb's table is partial and in-frame only. Seen here are 90,000 or so clones, roughly 86% observed once, and the top ten hold 0.95% to 1.5%. Germline CDR1 is SGHTA and CDR2 is FQGTGA. The CDR3 covers 16 residues. V was pared by 4 bases and J by 3 bases, with 10 bases of the junction left unmatched. The chain couples TRBV7-3 to TRBJ2-3; TRBD2 aligns across 7 bases. The sequenced sample was blood. This clonotype was obtained from a woman aged 45-65 years in good health. The CDR3 DNA reads TGTGCCAGCAGCTCAAGGGGCGGGAGTAGTACAGATACGCAGTATTTT. It encodes CASSSRGGSSTDTQYF.